The clone carrying this TCR beta chain was picked up many times. Antigen: not known. The record originates from a study of T cells in Graves' hyperthyroidism and ophthalmopathy. Notes on the study in general: Expanded thyroid clonotypes (above 0.001) were mostly also found in blood.

Template material for amplifying TCR beta CDR3 regions consisted of RNA transcripts. First-round RT-PCR with HTBI primers amplified the TCR CDR3 region. TCRdb reprocessed the multiplex PCR reads via MiXCR and lists one record per CDR3 protein. This sample carries more than 600,000 distinct CDR3 sequences, 16% of them seen once, and the ten largest clones take roughly 8%. V shed 7 bases and J 7 bases; nucleotides not matched to a gene: 4. Germline CDR1 and CDR2: SNHLY and FYNNEI. This CDR3 has 12 residues. The study defined stable Graves' hyperthyroidism as no ophthalmopathy progression within 18 months. Hyperthyroidism in the patients, aged 18 to 65, was newly diagnosed and under 2 months in duration. Uncontrolled infection, other autoimmune disease, pregnancy or lactation barred patients from enrollment.

This chain joins TRBV2 and TRBJ2-1; 7 bases align to TRBD1. Sequenced input: blood. This sequence originates from a man between 18 and 35 years old with Graves' hyperthyroidism. The CDR3 here is CASNRGENEQFF. The CDR3 DNA is TGTGCCAGCAACAGGGGTGAAAATGAGCAGTTCTTC.